Following are 32 T cell receptor beta chains from one sample sequenced in a study of T cells expressing NK-cell markers (dated by TCRdb to about 2020). Libraries were made using 5' RACE. The listed sequencing device is Illumina HiSeq 2000. After reprocessing by TCRdb, each CDR3 protein sequence is one entry, and no DNA is given. This sample's table carries over 100,000 distinct CDR3 sequences. The ten most abundant clones make up roughly 18% of the sample. Sequenced input: blood T cells: a sorted CD56 or NKG2C T cell subset, CD4+ or CD8+ T cells, or bulk PBMC T cells (not recorded which). These receptors originate from a woman aged 18 to 75 in good health.

This chain joins TRBV9 and TRBJ2-7; the TCRdb call, TRBD2, lacks DNA for checking. This CDR3 spans 16 amino acids. CDR1 is SGDLS and CDR2 is YYNGEE in the germline V gene. CDR3 in amino acids: CASSVVGLAELYEQYF.

This chain connects TRBV7-8 to TRBJ2-1; TCRdb picks TRBD2, but there is no DNA to check that call. The CDR3 is 16 residues long. Germline lookup yields CDR1 SGHVS and CDR2 FQNEAQ. The CDR3 here is CASSILAGGFNNEQFF.

The CDR3 loop reads CASRGLENTQQRNIQYF. This chain connects TRBV6-1 to TRBJ2-4; TCRdb lists TRBD2, though no DNA is available to test this call. The CDR3 consists of 17 residues. Germline CDR1 is MNHNS and CDR2 is SASEGT.

This chain links TRBV12-5 with TRBJ2-2; TCRdb reports TRBD2, a call that lacks DNA to check it against. The CDR3 consists of 15 residues. The germline V gene encodes CDR1 LGHNT and CDR2 FRNRAP. The chain's CDR3 is CASGPRSSYTGELFF.

This CDR3 is CASKALTGELFF. This chain links TRBV27 with TRBJ2-2; TCRdb lists TRBD2, though no DNA is available to test this call. The germline V gene encodes CDR1 MNHEY and CDR2 SMNVEV (reference sequence). The CDR3 runs 12 residues.

The gene calls are TRBV14 and TRBJ2-1. The CDR3 is 15 residues long. The germline CDR1 and CDR2 sequences are SGHDN and FVKESK. The CDR3 here is CASSQDAGPVKEQFF. The full variable domain, with the rest looked up from reference TRBV14 and TRBJ2-1, is EAGVTQFPSHSVIEKGQTVTLRCDPISGHDNLYWYRRVMGKEIKFLLHFVKESKQDESGMPNNRFLAERTGGTYSTLKVQPAELEDSGVYFCASSQDAGPVKEQFFGPGTRLTVL.

V gene TRBV7-9 combines with J gene TRBJ2-4; TCRdb's D gene call, TRBD2, goes unchecked for lack of DNA. CDR1 SEHNR and CDR2 FQNEAQ come from the germline V gene (reference sequence). The CDR3 loop spans 15 amino acids. This CDR3 is CASSLEIGLAGPQYF.

The J gene is TRBJ2-3, the V gene TRBV27; TCRdb reports TRBD2, a call that lacks DNA to check it against. The CDR3 sequence is 15 residues long. Germline V gives CDR1 MNHEY, CDR2 SMNVEV (reference sequence). The CDR3 loop reads CAPRLGAGPTDTQYF.

The V gene is TRBV12-3 or TRBV12-4, the J gene TRBJ2-5; the D call of TRBD1 rests on TCRdb alone, since no DNA is present to check it. The CDR3 covers 14 residues. The CDR3 is CASNLGQGQETQYF.

This chain links TRBV7-9 with TRBJ2-2; TCRdb selects TRBD1, and the lack of DNA leaves this call unchecked. The CDR3 runs to 15 residues. From germline, CDR1 is SEHNR and CDR2 FQNEAQ (reference sequence). The CDR3 region is CASSSTGVVTGELFF.

The chain recombines TRBV19 with TRBJ2-1; TCRdb proposes TRBD2, but this gene call is untestable without DNA. This CDR3 has 17 residues. CDR1 LNHDA and CDR2 SQIVND come from the germline V gene (reference sequence). The CDR3 reads CASSPGLAGGPYNEQFF.

The CDR3 loop reads CASSLPGSSSYNEQFF. The J gene is TRBJ2-1, the V gene TRBV4-1; TCRdb's D call, TRBD1, is unchecked because there is no DNA. The CDR3 length is 16 residues. Per the germline V gene, CDR1 is MGHRA and CDR2 is YSYEKL.

The chain joins TRBV7-9 to TRBJ2-4; TCRdb reports TRBD2, a call that lacks DNA to check it against. This CDR3 is built from 17 residues. Germline V gene sequence: CDR1 SEHNR, CDR2 FQNEAQ (reference sequence). The CDR3 reads CASSPWTSGAPGNIQYF.

The chain joins TRBV6-5 to TRBJ2-7; the D gene TCRdb calls, TRBD1, cannot be checked with no DNA. This CDR3 has 13 residues. Germline assignment: CDR1 MNHEY and CDR2 SVGAGI. The CDR3 is CASSYKGPYEQYF.

This sequence joins TRBV15 and TRBJ1-4. Germline CDR1 reads LNHNV; CDR2 reads YYDKDF (reference sequence). The CDR3 is 16 amino acids. The CDR3 sequence is CATSRDSTRGWEKLFF. Full variable domain (remainder filled in from reference TRBV15 and TRBJ1-4): DAMVIQNPRYQVTQFGKPVTLSCSQTLNHNVMYWYQQKSSQAPKLLFHYYDKDFNNEADTPDNFQSRRPNTSFCFLDIRSPGLGDTAMYLCATSRDSTRGWEKLFFGSGTQLSVL.

The genes are TRBV29-1 and TRBJ1-2. The CDR3 loop spans 13 amino acids. CDR1 and CDR2 (germline): SQVTM, ANQGSEA. CDR3 residues: CSTRLIGLRGYTF. Filled out from reference TRBV29-1 and TRBJ1-2, the complete variable domain reads SAVISQKPSRDICQRGTSLTIQCQVDSQVTMMFWYRQQPGQSLTLIATANQGSEATYESGFVIDKFPISRPNLTFSTLTVSNMSPEDSSIYLCSTRLIGLRGYTFGSGTRLTVV.

J is TRBJ2-3 and V is TRBV29-1; TCRdb designates TRBD2, a call that cannot be tested without DNA. Germline V CDR1 and CDR2: SQVTM, ANQGSEA. This CDR3 comprises 14 residues. CDR3 amino acids: CSVEAGPDADTQYF.

The rearrangement uses TRBV4-3 and TRBJ2-7; TCRdb reports TRBD1, a call that lacks DNA to check it against. The CDR3 has 16 residues. Germline-derived CDR1 and CDR2 are LGHNA and YSLEER. CDR3 loop: CASSQERGTGVYEQYF.

The rearrangement links TRBV15 to TRBJ2-1; TCRdb proposes TRBD2, but this gene call is untestable without DNA. Germline V gene lookup returns CDR1 LNHNV and CDR2 YYDKDF (reference sequence). The CDR3 length is 13 residues. The CDR3 reads CATSRRISGEQFF.

The chain links TRBV5-1 to TRBJ1-2. Germline assignment: CDR1 SGHRS and CDR2 YFSETQ. This CDR3 contains 15 residues. CDR3 loop: CASSLETPANYGYTF.

J is TRBJ1-5 and V is TRBV5-5. This CDR3 is built from 18 residues. CDR1 and CDR2 (germline): SGHKS, YYEKEE (reference sequence). Here the CDR3 reads CASSLTGEGTNFNQPQHF.

V is TRBV20-1 and J is TRBJ2-5. Per germline, CDR1 DFQATT and CDR2 SNEGSKA (reference sequence). The CDR3 is 12 residues long. The CDR3 sequence: CSASFGEETQYF.

V and J are TRBV19 and TRBJ2-2; TCRdb names TRBD1, which stays unverified in the absence of DNA. The CDR3 has 14 amino acids. The germline V gene encodes CDR1 LNHDA and CDR2 SQIVND (reference sequence). CDR3 residues: CASSTGTKTGELFF.

This sequence joins TRBV12-3 or TRBV12-4 and TRBJ2-3; TCRdb indicates TRBD2, and absent DNA this call remains unverified. This CDR3 is built from 14 residues. This chain's CDR3 is CASSRAVNTDTQYF.

The CDR3 is CASSLEGLTGELFF. This chain links TRBV28 with TRBJ2-2; the D gene TCRdb calls, TRBD2, cannot be checked with no DNA. This CDR3 is built from 14 residues. Germline assignment: CDR1 MDHEN and CDR2 SYDVKM.

The V call is TRBV6-5, the J call TRBJ1-1. This CDR3 comprises 14 residues. Per germline, CDR1 MNHEY and CDR2 SVGAGI. CDR3 region: CASSYSRGNTEAFF.

The gene calls are TRBV7-9 and TRBJ2-7; the TCRdb D gene call, TRBD2, has no DNA to confirm it. Germline-derived CDR1 and CDR2 are SEHNR and FQNEAQ (reference sequence). The CDR3 contains 16 residues. The CDR3 protein is CASSSESSGRSYEQYF. Full variable domain (rest looked up from reference TRBV7-9 and TRBJ2-7): DTGVSQNPRHKITKRGQNVTFRCDPISEHNRLYWYRQTLGQGPEFLTYFQNEAQLEKSRLLSDRFSAERPKGSFSTLEIQRTEQGDSAMYLCASSSESSGRSYEQYFGPGTRLTVT.

The chain joins TRBV6-5 to TRBJ2-3; no DNA is available, so the TRBD1 call from TCRdb remains unchecked. Germline values: CDR1 MNHEY, CDR2 SVGAGI. The CDR3 totals 17 residues. The CDR3 here is CASSSITPKGAADTQYF.

V is TRBV11-2 and J is TRBJ1-1; TCRdb lists TRBD1, though no DNA is available to test this call. Germline CDR1 is SGHAT and CDR2 is FQNNGV. This CDR3 is built from 13 residues. This CDR3 is CASSLSGGYEAFF.

The rearrangement joins TRBV7-6 to TRBJ2-1. Per germline, CDR1 SGHVS and CDR2 FNYEAQ. CDR3 length equals 17 residues. The CDR3: CASSSERSGATYNEQFF.

The J gene is TRBJ2-1, the V gene TRBV20-1; TCRdb's D call of TRBD2 is untestable without DNA. This CDR3 is 14 amino acids long. Germline CDR1 and CDR2: DFQATT and SNEGSKA (reference sequence). CDR3 sequence reads: CSANGEGLVFEQFF.

The CDR3 sequence is CASSLSTPNEQFF. The chain has TRBV5-4 and TRBJ2-1. This CDR3 is 13 amino acids long. Germline loops: CDR1 SGHNT, CDR2 YYREEE (reference sequence).